These 20 T cell receptor beta chains were sequenced from one sample in a study of cytomegalovirus exposure and HLA in healthy donors. 60 Vbeta and 13 Jbeta primers were used in PCR. Some clones are missing from TCRdb's copy, which holds only in-frame ones; the method was immunoSEQ multiplex PCR. The table lists 95,000 to 150,000 clones, roughly 80% of them singletons. The sequenced sample was PBMCs. The receptors derive from a woman aged 40 to 49 in good health and CMV-seropositive.

This sequence joins TRBV16 and TRBJ2-4; D ambiguous. The germline V gene encodes CDR1 KGHSY and CDR2 FQNENV. The length of the CDR3 is 14 residues. V shed 2 bases and J shed 1 base, with 6 bases lying between them. CDR3 bases: TGTGCCAGCAGCCAAGACGGGGCCAAAAACATTCAGTACTTC. This translates into CASSQDGAKNIQYF.

The CDR3 protein is CASSSHRGRYEQYF. Here the CDR3 DNA reads TGTGCCAGCAGTTCTCACAGGGGGAGGTACGAGCAGTACTTC. The genes are TRBV5-4 and TRBJ2-5, with 8 bases matching TRBD1. The J call may be wrong; the DNA end is better matched by TRBJ2-7. The CDR3 has 14 amino acids. Germline lookup yields CDR1 SGHNT and CDR2 YYREEE (reference sequence).

In its sample, this clone was seen once. This sequence joins TRBV7-9 and TRBJ1-2; the D gene is possibly TRBD1 (5 bases). V dropped 3 bases and J dropped 5 bases, with 13 bases sitting between them. The V gene's germline CDR1 is SEHNR and CDR2 FQNEAQ (reference sequence). CDR3 length: 14 residues. CDR3 protein: CASSFPRGGYGYTF. The CDR3 bases are TGTGCCAGCAGCTTCCCCCGGGGGGGTTATGGCTACACCTTC.

The chain recombines TRBV4-1 with TRBJ2-4; 9 bases align to TRBD2. Germline trimming cut 0 bases from V and 0 bases from J; bases unmatched to any gene: 12. Germline V CDR1 and CDR2: MGHRA, YSYEKL. This CDR3 has 20 residues. As DNA, the CDR3 is TGCGCCAGCAGCCAAGATCGGCAGACTAGCGGAGGGGGAGCCAAAAACATTCAGTACTTC. It specifies CASSQDRQTSGGGAKNIQYF.

The genes are TRBV6-5 and TRBJ1-1, with unresolved D. Per the germline V gene, CDR1 is MNHEY and CDR2 is SVGAGI. Trimming took off 6 bases at V and 2 bases at J, with 4 bases between the two ends. This CDR3 region has 11 residues. In nucleotides, the CDR3 is TGTGCCAGCAGACAAAACACTGAAGCTTTCTTT. It encodes CASRQNTEAFF.

V is TRBV19 and J is TRBJ1-3; D is undetermined. There are 12 residues in the CDR3. Germline V lookup: CDR1 LNHDA, CDR2 SQIVND (reference sequence). The V end lost 5 bases, the J end lost 7 bases, and 9 bases lay between the germline ends. CDR3 sequence reads: CASSGERNTIYF. CDR3 DNA sequence: TGTGCCAGTAGTGGCGAGAGGAACACCATATATTTT. Full variable domain (rest looked up from reference TRBV19 and TRBJ1-3): DGGITQSPKYLFRKEGQNVTLSCEQNLNHDAMYWYRQDPGQGLRLIYYSQIVNDFQKGDIAEGYSVSREKKESFPLTVTSAQKNPTAFYLCASSGERNTIYFGEGSWLTVV.

J is TRBJ2-3 and V is TRBV5-1; the match to TRBD2 covers 8 bases. V gave up 1 base and J gave up 5 bases; unmatched junction bases: 12. This CDR3 region has 17 residues. Germline V lookup: CDR1 SGHRS, CDR2 YFSETQ. The CDR3 DNA is TGCGCCAGCAGCTTGTCATTGTCGGGGGGGCGTGAAGATACGCAGTATTTT. Translating it yields CASSLSLSGGREDTQYF.

The chain carries TRBV9 and TRBJ1-1; 8 bases align to TRBD1. Trimming took 4 bases from V and 10 from J; bases not matched to a gene: 6. This CDR3 is built from 12 residues. CDR1 is SGDLS and CDR2 is YYNGEE in the germline V gene. CDR3 protein: CASSPGQGAAFF. CDR3 coding DNA: TGTGCCAGCAGCCCGGGGCAGGGGGCAGCTTTCTTT.

V usage is TRBV2 and J usage is TRBJ2-3; 8 nucleotides match TRBD1. Germline V CDR1 and CDR2: SNHLY, FYNNEI. This CDR3 region has 14 residues. The junction had 7 bases not matched to a gene; V was cut back by 6 bases and J by 5 bases. The CDR3 spells CASSQGALVDTQYF. DNA for the CDR3: TGTGCCAGCAGCCAGGGGGCGTTGGTAGATACGCAGTATTTT. Combining the CDR3 with reference TRBV2 and TRBJ2-3 gives the whole variable domain EPEVTQTPSHQVTQMGQEVILRCVPISNHLYFYWYRQILGQKVEFLVSFYNNEISEKSEIFDDQFSVERPDGSNFTLKIRSTKLEDSAMYFCASSQGALVDTQYFGPGTRLTVL.

This CDR3 is CASGQGYEQYF. DNA of the CDR3: TGTGCCAGTGGACAGGGTTACGAGCAGTACTTC. The chain couples TRBV19 to TRBJ2-7; the match to TRBD1 covers 8 bases. The CDR3 extends over 11 amino acids. V was pared by 8 bases and J by 4 bases, with 1 base of the junction left unmatched. Germline loops: CDR1 LNHDA, CDR2 SQIVND (reference sequence).

This clone was detected only a few times. V is TRBV6-1 and J is TRBJ2-7; 7 nucleotides line up with TRBD1. CDR1 is MNHNS, CDR2 SASEGT, per germline. V shed 1 base, J shed 3 bases, and the junction held 6 bases outside the gene matches. The CDR3 spans 15 residues. CDR3 nucleotides: TGTGCCAGCAGTGAAGGACAGGGCTTCCTCTACGAGCAGTACTTC. This sequence encodes CASSEGQGFLYEQYF.

The genes are TRBV12-5 and TRBJ1-1, with 9 nucleotides matching TRBD1. Trimming at V came to 9 bases and at J to 4 bases, leaving 3 bases not matched to a gene. The CDR3 consists of 12 residues. Germline-derived CDR1 and CDR2 are LGHNT and FRNRAP. Here the CDR3 DNA reads TGTGCTAGCGCGACAGGGGGCACTGAAGCTTTCTTT. Protein: CASATGGTEAFF. The full variable domain, its missing parts supplied by reference TRBV12-5 and TRBJ1-1, is DARVTQTPRHKVTEMGQEVTMRCQPILGHNTVFWYRQTMMQGLELLAYFRNRAPLDDSGMPKDRFSAEMPDATLATLKIQPSEPRDSAVYFCASATGGTEAFFGQGTRLTVV.

The chain recombines TRBV5-4 with TRBJ1-5; the match to TRBD1 covers 9 bases. CDR1 and CDR2 from the germline V gene are SGHNT and YYREEE (reference sequence). Trimming took 9 bases from V and 0 from J; bases not matched to a gene: 10. The length of the CDR3 is 16 residues. The CDR3 sequence is CATTSDRGDSNQPQHF. The CDR3 coding sequence is TGTGCCACCACTTCAGACAGGGGGGATAGCAATCAGCCCCAGCATTTT. The entire variable domain, with the rest obtained from reference TRBV5-4 and TRBJ1-5, is as follows: ETGVTQSPTHLIKTRGQQVTLRCSSQSGHNTVSWYQQALGQGPQFIFQYYREEENGRGNFPPRFSGLQFPNYSSELNVNALELDDSALYLCATTSDRGDSNQPQHFGDGTRLSIL.

This sequence joins TRBV1 and TRBJ2-6; the table's TRBD1 call for D was not verified on the DNA. TRBV1 is an annotated pseudogene. The CDR3 is 10 amino acids. The CDR3 reads CTSSPGFPTF. DNA of the CDR3: TGCACCAGCAGTCCAGGGTTCCCAACTTTC.

V is TRBV18 and J is TRBJ2-5; 8 bases are shared with TRBD2. V lost 4 bases, J lost 2 bases, and 12 bases stayed unmatched. There are 17 residues in the CDR3. Germline V gives CDR1 KGHSH, CDR2 LQKENI. The CDR3 DNA follows: TGTGCCAGCTCACAAAACGAGGTTAAGCGGGGGCAAGAGACCCAGTACTTC. Protein sequence: CASSQNEVKRGQETQYF.

The chain couples TRBV19 to TRBJ1-1, with 7 bases identical to TRBD1. This CDR3 comprises 14 residues. Unmatched junction bases numbered 4, after V lost 5 bases and J lost 1 base. Germline V CDR1 and CDR2: LNHDA, SQIVND (reference sequence). The chain's CDR3 is CASSGGQRNTEAFF. DNA for the CDR3: TGTGCCAGTAGTGGGGGACAGAGGAACACTGAAGCTTTCTTT.

The chain recombines TRBV7-6 with TRBJ2-1; 12 bases are a match to TRBD2. This CDR3 spans 17 amino acids. Germline CDR1 is SGHVS and CDR2 is FNYEAQ. Trimming at V came to 5 bases and at J to 2 bases, leaving 7 bases not matched to a gene. The CDR3 here is CASSPGTSGSTYNEQFF. In DNA, the CDR3 is TGTGCCAGCAGCCCTGGGACTAGCGGGTCAACCTACAATGAGCAGTTCTTC.

This clone showed up just a few times. The chain links TRBV5-1 to TRBJ1-1; TRBD1 matches 7 bases. Trimming removed 2 bases from V and 1 base from J; junction bases left unmatched: 5. CDR1 is SGHRS, CDR2 YFSETQ, per germline. This CDR3 is built from 15 residues. In DNA, the CDR3 is TGCGCCAGCAGCTTAGGGGGCAGTCCGAACACTGAAGCTTTCTTT. It is translated as CASSLGGSPNTEAFF.

The rearrangement links TRBV6-5 to TRBJ2-5; 10 bases match TRBD1. Judging by the DNA end, TRBJ2-7 fits better; the J call may be wrong. The CDR3 is 14 residues long. Germline V gives CDR1 MNHEY, CDR2 SVGAGI. CDR3 bases: TGTGCCAGCAGCTACGGACAGGGGGAGTACGAGCAGTACTTC. Translation gives CASSYGQGEYEQYF.

V usage is TRBV19 and J usage is TRBJ1-1, with D uncertain. CDR3 length: 12 residues. V was cut by 3 bases and J by 11 bases, with 13 bases left in between. Per the germline V gene, CDR1 is LNHDA and CDR2 is SQIVND (reference sequence). DNA of the CDR3: TGTGCCAGTAGTATGCGAGGGTCGGACGCTTTCTTT. Its protein product is CASSMRGSDAFF.